This entry is about one T cell receptor beta chain. The source of the sample is a study of blood T cell repertoires in COVID-19. Overall study context: T cells, B-cell-depleted T cells, or PBMCs supplied cDNA or gDNA.

Only in-frame clones appear in the TCRdb table, and some are missing; sequencing was by immunoSEQ multiplex PCR. The sample holds over 120,000 clones, around 78% seen once. This CDR3 spans 15 amino acids. Germline CDR1 reads MGHRA; CDR2 reads YSYEKL. V was shortened by 0 bases and J by 5 bases, with 13 bases between the two germline ends. The sequenced material came from peripheral blood. The source of this sequence is a woman of 80 years or more with active or convalescent COVID-19. The chain carries TRBV4-1 and TRBJ2-5; D perhaps matches TRBD1 (5 bases). The chain's CDR3 is CASSQEAQAGETQYF. DNA of the CDR3: TGCGCCAGCAGCCAAGAGGCACAGGCAGGGGAGACCCAGTACTTC.